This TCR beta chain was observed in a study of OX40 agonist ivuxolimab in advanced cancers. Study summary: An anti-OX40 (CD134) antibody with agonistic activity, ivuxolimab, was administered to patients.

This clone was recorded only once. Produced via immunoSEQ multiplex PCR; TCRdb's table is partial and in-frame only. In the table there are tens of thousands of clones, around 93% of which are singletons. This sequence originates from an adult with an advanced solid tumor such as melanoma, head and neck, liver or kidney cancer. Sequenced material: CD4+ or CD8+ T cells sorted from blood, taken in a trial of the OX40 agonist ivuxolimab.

CDR3 sequence reads: CASSIDLYRPAETGELFF. The CDR3, as DNA: TGTGCCAGTAGTATAGATCTATACCGGCCAGCGGAGACCGGGGAGCTGTTTTTT. The rearrangement links TRBV19 to TRBJ2-2, with D possibly being TRBD2 (5 bases). Deletions cut 0 bases from V and 5 bases from J, with 19 bases between. This CDR3 spans 18 amino acids. The germline gives CDR1 LNHDA, CDR2 SQIVND (reference sequence). The variable domain in full, with the rest retrieved from reference TRBV19 and TRBJ2-2, is DGGITQSPKYLFRKEGQNVTLSCEQNLNHDAMYWYRQDPGQGLRLIYYSQIVNDFQKGDIAEGYSVSREKKESFPLTVTSAQKNPTAFYLCASSIDLYRPAETGELFFGEGSRLTVL.